A selection of T cell receptor beta chains follows, all from one sample in a study of cytomegalovirus exposure and HLA in healthy donors. Method: immunoSEQ multiplex PCR; TCRdb's copy keeps in-frame clones and lacks some. The table shows approximately 110,000 clones, with 67% occurring only once. Sequenced material: PBMCs. These receptors originate from a man aged 18 to 29 in good health and CMV-seropositive. CDR3s include the opening cysteine and the closing phenylalanine or tryptophan. Fields, in order: D gene, CDR3 length, V gene, J gene, clone size, CDR3 protein, CDR3 DNA. A D gene is named only where the DNA matches it firmly. Size is omitted from some rows. Given values are once, few, many or a class for expanded clones.

NA	14	TRBV5-5	TRBJ2-3	NA	CASSMRDPTDTQYF	TGTGCCAGCAGCATGCGGGATCCCACAGATACGCAGTATTTT
NA	14	TRBV2	TRBJ1-5	few	CASSLGLRNQPQHF	TGTGCCAGCAGTTTAGGTCTCAGGAATCAGCCCCAGCATTTT
NA	15	TRBV19	TRBJ1-5	NA	CASSIGTGVNQPQHF	TGTGCCAGTAGTATAGGGACGGGGGTCAATCAGCCCCAGCATTTT
NA	13	TRBV11-3	TRBJ2-5	NA	CASSPGTAGAQYF	TGTGCCAGCAGCCCAGGGACTGCCGGGGCCCAGTACTTC
NA	15	TRBV9	TRBJ2-1	NA	CASSPRDLEGNEQFF	TGTGCCAGCAGCCCCCGGGACTTGGAGGGCAATGAGCAGTTCTTC
TRBD2	15	TRBV6-6	TRBJ2-1	NA	CASSFPAGGYNEQFF	TGTGCCAGCAGTTTCCCAGCGGGGGGATACAATGAGCAGTTCTTC
NA	13	TRBV10-1	TRBJ1-1	NA	CASSEVGGTEAFF	TGCGCCAGCAGTGAGGTTGGGGGGACTGAAGCTTTCTTT
NA	13	TRBV6-5	TRBJ1-6	NA	CASSSLYNSPLHF	TGTGCCAGCAGTTCCTTATATAATTCACCCCTCCACTTT
NA	19	TRBV5-4	TRBJ1-3	many	CASSPRAYTGHSSGNTIYF	TGTGCCAGCAGCCCGAGGGCCTATACAGGGCACAGCTCTGGAAACACCATATATTTT
NA	13	TRBV19	TRBJ2-1	NA	CASSIDRGNEQFF	TGTGCCAGTAGTATAGACCGGGGGAATGAGCAGTTCTTC
TRBD2	14	TRBV5-1	TRBJ2-7	NA	CASKTGGGFYEQYF	TGCGCCAGCAAGACTGGGGGGGGTTTCTACGAGCAGTACTTC
TRBD1	18	TRBV4-1	TRBJ1-5	NA	CASSQDWGTGALNQPQHF	TGCGCCAGCAGCCAAGATTGGGGGACAGGGGCTCTCAATCAGCCCCAGCATTTT
NA	14	TRBV10-3	TRBJ1-1	NA	CAISLTGYQGEAFF	TGTGCCATCAGTTTAACAGGGTATCAGGGAGAAGCTTTCTTT
TRBD1	18	TRBV4-1	TRBJ1-6	NA	CASSQGAWRDSYNSPLHF	TGCGCCAGCAGCCAAGGGGCTTGGAGGGACAGCTATAATTCACCCCTCCACTTT
NA	12	TRBV2	TRBJ2-7	NA	CASSNQGYEQYF	TGTGCCAGCAGTAACCAGGGCTACGAGCAGTACTTC
TRBD1	13	TRBV19	TRBJ2-5	NA	CASTRGQAETQYF	TGTGCCAGTACCAGGGGGCAGGCGGAGACCCAGTACTTC
NA	13	TRBV6-1	TRBJ2-6	few	CASTGSGANVLTF	TGTGCCAGTACAGGGTCTGGGGCCAACGTCCTGACTTTC
TRBD1	14	TRBV2	TRBJ2-7	NA	CASSRQGYGYEQYF	TGTGCCAGCAGCCGACAGGGATACGGCTACGAGCAGTACTTC
TRBD1	15	TRBV5-1	TRBJ1-5	NA	CASSLTGGAGQPQHF	TGCGCCAGCAGCTTAACAGGGGGCGCCGGACAGCCCCAGCATTTT
TRBD1	12	TRBV28	TRBJ2-7	NA	CASSLFTGGWYF	TGTGCCAGCAGTTTGTTTACAGGGGGCTGGTACTTC
NA	13	TRBV9	TRBJ1-2	once	CASSPSGSYGYTF	TGTGCCAGCAGCCCCTCAGGGTCGTATGGCTACACCTTC
NA	13	TRBV28	TRBJ1-5	NA	CVVGQPSNQPQHF	TGTGTTGTTGGACAGCCGAGCAATCAGCCCCAGCATTTT
TRBD2	15	TRBV6-4	TRBJ2-2	NA	CASSDSGGDTGELFF	TGTGCCAGCAGTGACAGCGGGGGAGACACCGGGGAGCTGTTTTTT
NA	16	TRBV5-1	TRBJ2-1	few	CASSLGPGGRGNEQFF	TGCGCCAGCAGCTTGGGTCCTGGGGGCCGCGGGAATGAGCAGTTCTTC
TRBD2	15	TRBV6-5	TRBJ2-3	NA	CASGLSGGGTDTQYF	TGTGCCAGTGGATTGAGCGGGGGAGGCACAGATACGCAGTATTTT
TRBD1	14	TRBV5-1	TRBJ2-2	once	CASSETTGSGELFF	TGCGCCAGCAGCGAAACGACAGGGTCCGGGGAGCTGTTTTTT
NA	15	TRBV5-4	TRBJ2-1	NA	CASSFGSPGEVEQFF	TGTGCCAGCAGCTTCGGTTCGCCGGGGGAAGTTGAGCAGTTCTTC
TRBD1	15	TRBV19	TRBJ1-1	NA	CATTYRDTGGTEAFF	TGTGCCACAACTTATAGGGATACAGGGGGAACTGAAGCTTTCTTT
NA	16	TRBV5-1	TRBJ2-5	NA	CASSLVGGGWQETQYF	TGCGCCAGCAGCTTGGTTGGGGGGGGCTGGCAAGAGACCCAGTACTTC
NA	16	TRBV27	TRBJ1-5	NA	CASSQSSDSGNQPQHF	TGTGCCAGCAGTCAGTCATCCGACTCAGGCAATCAGCCCCAGCATTTT
NA	15	TRBV10-3	TRBJ2-7	NA	CAISDSDSWSREQYF	TGTGCCATCAGTGATAGCGACTCTTGGTCTCGGGAGCAGTACTTC
NA	15	TRBV28	TRBJ1-2	NA	CASSLLGQGRSGYTF	TGTGCCAGCAGTTTATTAGGGCAGGGAAGGTCGGGCTACACCTTC
TRBD1	14	TRBV7-9	TRBJ1-6	NA	CASRQGSYNSPLHF	TGTGCCAGCAGACAGGGGTCCTATAATTCACCCCTCCACTTT
NA	10	TRBV27	TRBJ1-1	NA	CASSYREAFF	TGTGCCAGCAGCTACCGTGAAGCTTTCTTT
TRBD2	18	TRBV11-2	TRBJ2-2	NA	CASSLNPFWTSGAGELFF	TGTGCCAGCAGCCTGAATCCTTTCTGGACTAGCGGGGCCGGGGAGCTGTTTTTT
NA	16	TRBV15	TRBJ2-2	few	CATSRGRGSAPGELFF	TGTGCCACCAGCAGAGGACGTGGCAGCGCACCGGGGGAGCTGTTTTTT
NA	14	TRBV12-5	TRBJ1-6	few	CASFTGTNNSPLHF	TGTGCTAGTTTTACCGGGACTAATAATTCACCCCTCCACTTT
NA	15	TRBV18	TRBJ2-2	NA	CASSPYPADTGELFF	TGTGCCAGCTCCCCTTATCCGGCGGACACCGGGGAGCTGTTTTTT
NA	17	TRBV5-6	TRBJ1-4	NA	CASSLRRQGGTNEKLFF	TGTGCCAGCAGCTTGAGGCGGCAGGGAGGCACTAATGAAAAACTGTTTTTT
TRBD1	14	TRBV25-1	TRBJ1-1	NA	CASSDRDRVTEAFF	TGTGCCAGCAGTGACCGGGACAGGGTAACTGAAGCTTTCTTT